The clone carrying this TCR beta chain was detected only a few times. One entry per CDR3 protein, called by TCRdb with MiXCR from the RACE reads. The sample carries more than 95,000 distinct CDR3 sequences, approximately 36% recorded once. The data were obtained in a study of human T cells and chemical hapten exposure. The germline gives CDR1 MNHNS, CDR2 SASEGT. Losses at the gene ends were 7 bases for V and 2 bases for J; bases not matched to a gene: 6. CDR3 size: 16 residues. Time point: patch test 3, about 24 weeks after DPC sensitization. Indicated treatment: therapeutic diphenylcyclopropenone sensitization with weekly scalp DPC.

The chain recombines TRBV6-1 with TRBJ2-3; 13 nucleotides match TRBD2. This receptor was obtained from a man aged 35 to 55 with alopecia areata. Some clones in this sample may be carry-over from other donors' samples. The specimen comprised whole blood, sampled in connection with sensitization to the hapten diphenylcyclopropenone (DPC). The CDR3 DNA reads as TGTGCCAGCAAGAAGGGACTAGCGGGATCCACAGATACGCAGTATTTT. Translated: CASKKGLAGSTDTQYF.